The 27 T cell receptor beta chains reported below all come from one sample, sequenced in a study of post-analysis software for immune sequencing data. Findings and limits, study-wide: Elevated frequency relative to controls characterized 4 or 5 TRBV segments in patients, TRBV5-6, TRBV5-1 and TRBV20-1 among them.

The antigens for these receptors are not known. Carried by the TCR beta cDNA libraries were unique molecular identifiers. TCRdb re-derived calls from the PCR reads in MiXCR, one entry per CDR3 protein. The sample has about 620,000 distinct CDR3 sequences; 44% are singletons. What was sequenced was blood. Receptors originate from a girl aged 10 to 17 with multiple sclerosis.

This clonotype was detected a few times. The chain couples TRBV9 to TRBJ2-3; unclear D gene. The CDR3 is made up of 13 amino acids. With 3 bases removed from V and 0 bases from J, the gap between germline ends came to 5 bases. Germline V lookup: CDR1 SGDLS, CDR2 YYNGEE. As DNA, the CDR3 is TGTGCCAGCAGCGCCTATAGCACAGATACGCAGTATTTT. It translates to CASSAYSTDTQYF.

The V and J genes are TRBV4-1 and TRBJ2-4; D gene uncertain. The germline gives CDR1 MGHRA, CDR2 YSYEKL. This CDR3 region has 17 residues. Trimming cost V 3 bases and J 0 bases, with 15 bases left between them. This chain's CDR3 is CASSHAGPRGAKNIQYF. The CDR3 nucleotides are TGCGCCAGCAGCCATGCCGGGCCCCGAGGAGCCAAAAACATTCAGTACTTC.

CDR3 amino acids: CASSQDGGGAVYNEQFF. Written as DNA, the CDR3 is TGTGCCAGCAGCCAAGATGGCGGGGGGGCGGTCTACAATGAGCAGTTCTTC. The chain has TRBV4-2 and TRBJ2-1; the match to TRBD2 covers 9 bases. There are 17 residues in the CDR3. Germline lookup yields CDR1 LGHNA and CDR2 YNFKEQ. V trimming: 0 bases; J trimming: 3 bases; junction bases outside the gene matches: 6.

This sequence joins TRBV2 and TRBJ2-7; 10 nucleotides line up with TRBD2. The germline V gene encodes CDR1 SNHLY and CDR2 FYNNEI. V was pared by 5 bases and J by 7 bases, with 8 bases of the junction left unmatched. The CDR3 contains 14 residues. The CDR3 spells CASSTSGAYNEQYF. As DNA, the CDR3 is TGTGCCAGCAGTACTAGCGGGGCGTACAATGAGCAGTACTTC.

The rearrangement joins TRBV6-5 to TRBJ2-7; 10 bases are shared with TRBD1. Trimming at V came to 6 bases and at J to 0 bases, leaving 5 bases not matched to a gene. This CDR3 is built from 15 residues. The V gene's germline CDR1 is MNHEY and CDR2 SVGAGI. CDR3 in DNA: TGTGCCAGCAGAACCGGGACAGGGGACTCCTACGAGCAGTACTTC. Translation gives CASRTGTGDSYEQYF.

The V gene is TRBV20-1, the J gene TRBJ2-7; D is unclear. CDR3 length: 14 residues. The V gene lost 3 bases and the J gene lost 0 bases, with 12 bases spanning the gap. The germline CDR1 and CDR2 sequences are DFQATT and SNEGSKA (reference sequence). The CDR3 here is CSASFNPYSYEQYF. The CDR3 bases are TGCAGTGCTAGTTTTAATCCGTACTCCTACGAGCAGTACTTC.

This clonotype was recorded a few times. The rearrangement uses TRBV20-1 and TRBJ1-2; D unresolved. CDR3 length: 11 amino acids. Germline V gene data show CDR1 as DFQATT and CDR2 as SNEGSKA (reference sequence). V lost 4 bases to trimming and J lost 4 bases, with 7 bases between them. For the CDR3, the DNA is TGCAGTGCTATATCGGGCTATGGCTACACCTTC. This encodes CSAISGYGYTF.

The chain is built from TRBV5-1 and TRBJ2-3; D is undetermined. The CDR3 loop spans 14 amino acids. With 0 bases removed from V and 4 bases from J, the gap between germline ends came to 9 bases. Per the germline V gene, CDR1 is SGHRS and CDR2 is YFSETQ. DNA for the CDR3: TGCGCCAGCAGCTTGGAGGGTCCGGCAGATACGCAGTATTTT. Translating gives CASSLEGPADTQYF.

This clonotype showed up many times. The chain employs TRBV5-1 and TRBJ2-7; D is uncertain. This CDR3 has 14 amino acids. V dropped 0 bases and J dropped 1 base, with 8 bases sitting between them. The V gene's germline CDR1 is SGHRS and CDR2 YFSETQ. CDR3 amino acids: CASSLASRSYEQYF. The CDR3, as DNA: TGCGCCAGCAGCTTGGCCTCAAGGTCCTACGAGCAGTACTTC.

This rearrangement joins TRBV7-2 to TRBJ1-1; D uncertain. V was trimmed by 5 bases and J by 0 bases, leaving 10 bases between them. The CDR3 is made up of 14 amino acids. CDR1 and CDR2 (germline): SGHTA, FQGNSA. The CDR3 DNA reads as TGTGCCAGCAGCGTTGCTACGGTGAACACTGAAGCTTTCTTT. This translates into CASSVATVNTEAFF.

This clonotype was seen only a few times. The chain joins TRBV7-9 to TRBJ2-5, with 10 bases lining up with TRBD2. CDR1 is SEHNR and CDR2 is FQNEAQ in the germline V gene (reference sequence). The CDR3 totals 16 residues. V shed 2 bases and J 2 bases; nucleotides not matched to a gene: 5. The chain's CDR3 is CASSLFAAGGQETQYF. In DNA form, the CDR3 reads TGTGCCAGCAGCTTATTTGCAGCGGGAGGGCAAGAGACCCAGTACTTC.

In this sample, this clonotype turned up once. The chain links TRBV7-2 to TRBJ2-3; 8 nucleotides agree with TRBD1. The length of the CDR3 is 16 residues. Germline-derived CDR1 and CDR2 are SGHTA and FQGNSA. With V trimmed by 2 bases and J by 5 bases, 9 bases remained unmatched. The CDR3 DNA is TGTGCCAGCAGCTTATACGAAGGACAGGGACGAGATACGCAGTATTTT. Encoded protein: CASSLYEGQGRDTQYF.

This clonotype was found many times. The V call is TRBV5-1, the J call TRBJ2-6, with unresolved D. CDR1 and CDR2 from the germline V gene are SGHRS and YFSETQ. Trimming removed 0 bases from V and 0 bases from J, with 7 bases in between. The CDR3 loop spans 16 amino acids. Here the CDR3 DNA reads TGCGCCAGCAGCTTGGTCCCCGGCTCTGGGGCCAACGTCCTGACTTTC. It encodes CASSLVPGSGANVLTF.

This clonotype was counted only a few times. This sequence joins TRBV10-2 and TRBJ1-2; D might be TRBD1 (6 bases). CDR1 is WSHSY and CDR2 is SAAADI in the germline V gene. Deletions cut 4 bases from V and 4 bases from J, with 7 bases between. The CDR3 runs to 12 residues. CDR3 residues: CASSGGGYGYTF. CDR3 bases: TGCGCCAGCAGTGGAGGGGGCTATGGCTACACCTTC.

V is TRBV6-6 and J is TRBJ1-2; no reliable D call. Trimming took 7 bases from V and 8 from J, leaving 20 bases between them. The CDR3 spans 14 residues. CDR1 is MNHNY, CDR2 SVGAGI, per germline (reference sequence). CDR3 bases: TGTGCCAGCATTCCGGCCCGGGCCGCGGGCGGCTACACCTTC. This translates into CASIPARAAGGYTF.

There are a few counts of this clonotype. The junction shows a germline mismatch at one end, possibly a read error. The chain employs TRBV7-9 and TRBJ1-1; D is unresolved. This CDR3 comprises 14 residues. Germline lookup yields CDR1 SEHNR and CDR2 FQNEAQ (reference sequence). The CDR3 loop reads CASSLSTLNTEAFF. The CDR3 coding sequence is TGTGCCAGCAGCTTATCTACCTTGAACACTGAGGCTTTCTTT.

The CDR3 DNA reads as TGCAGCGTTGGTAAGGAAACCTACGAGCAGTACTTC. This gives the protein CSVGKETYEQYF. This chain uses TRBV29-1 with TRBJ2-7; no clear D. Per germline, CDR1 SQVTM and CDR2 ANQGSEA. The CDR3 sequence is 12 residues long. V gave up 4 bases and J gave up 2 bases, with 9 bases separating them.

This CDR3 is CSIDRERGYTF. In DNA form, the CDR3 reads TGCAGTATTGACAGGGAAAGAGGCTACACCTTC. The V gene is TRBV20-1, the J gene TRBJ1-2; TRBD1 matches 7 bases. The length of the CDR3 is 11 residues. The V gene end was trimmed by 8 bases and the J gene end by 8 bases; junction bases not matched to a gene: 8. Germline lookup yields CDR1 DFQATT and CDR2 SNEGSKA (reference sequence).

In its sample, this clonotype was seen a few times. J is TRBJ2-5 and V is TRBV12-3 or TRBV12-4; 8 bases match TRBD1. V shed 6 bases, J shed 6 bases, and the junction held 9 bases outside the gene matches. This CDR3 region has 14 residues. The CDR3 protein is CASRLTDRGQTQYF. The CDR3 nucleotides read TGTGCCAGCAGACTCACAGACAGGGGCCAGACCCAGTACTTC.

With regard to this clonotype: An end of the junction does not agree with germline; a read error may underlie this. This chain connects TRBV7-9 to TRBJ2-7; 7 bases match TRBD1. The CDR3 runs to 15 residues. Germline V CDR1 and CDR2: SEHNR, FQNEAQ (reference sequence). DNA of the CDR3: TGTGCCAGCAGCCTAGCAGGGGGTTACCCCTACGAGCAGTACTTC. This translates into CASSLAGGYPYEQYF.

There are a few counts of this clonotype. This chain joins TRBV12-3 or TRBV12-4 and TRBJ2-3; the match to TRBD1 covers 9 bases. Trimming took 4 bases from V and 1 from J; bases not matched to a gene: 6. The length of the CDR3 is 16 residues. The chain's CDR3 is CASSSPDRGRTDTQYF. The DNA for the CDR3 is TGTGCCAGCAGTTCCCCGGACAGGGGCCGCACAGATACGCAGTATTTT.

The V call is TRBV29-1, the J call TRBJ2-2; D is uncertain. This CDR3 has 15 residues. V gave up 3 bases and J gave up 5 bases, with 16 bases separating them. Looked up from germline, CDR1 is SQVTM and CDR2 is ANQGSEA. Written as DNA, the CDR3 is TGCAGCGTTGAGCTAACAATCGGGCCAACCGGGGAGCTGTTTTTT. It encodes CSVELTIGPTGELFF.

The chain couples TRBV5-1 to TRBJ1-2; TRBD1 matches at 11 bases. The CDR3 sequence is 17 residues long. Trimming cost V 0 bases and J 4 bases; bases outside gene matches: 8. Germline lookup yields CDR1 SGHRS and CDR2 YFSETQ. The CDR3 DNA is TGCGCCAGCAGCTTGGGGACAGGGGGCGAGGTTCTCTATGGCTACACCTTC. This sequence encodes CASSLGTGGEVLYGYTF.

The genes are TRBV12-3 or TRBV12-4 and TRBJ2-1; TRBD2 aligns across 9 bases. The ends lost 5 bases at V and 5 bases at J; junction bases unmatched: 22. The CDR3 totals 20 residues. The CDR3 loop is CASSPSGSGSAGVPHNEQFF. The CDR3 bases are TGTGCCAGCAGTCCTTCGGGTAGCGGGAGCGCCGGGGTTCCCCACAATGAGCAGTTCTTC.

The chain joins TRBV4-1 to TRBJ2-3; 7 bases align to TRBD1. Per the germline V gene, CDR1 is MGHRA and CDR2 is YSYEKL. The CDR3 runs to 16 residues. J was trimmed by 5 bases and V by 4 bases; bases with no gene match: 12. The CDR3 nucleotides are TGCGCCAGCAGCCTTCCGACAGGGCTCGATGGAGATACGCAGTATTTT. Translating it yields CASSLPTGLDGDTQYF.

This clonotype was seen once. The CDR3 reads CSAREGLNQPQHF. For the CDR3, the DNA is TGCAGTGCTAGAGAGGGACTCAATCAGCCCCAGCATTTT. The chain recombines TRBV20-1 with TRBJ1-5, with TRBD1 as a possible D gene (5 bases). V lost 0 bases and J 3 bases, leaving 6 bases between the germline ends. The CDR3 length is 13 residues. CDR1 is DFQATT and CDR2 is SNEGSKA in the germline V gene (reference sequence).

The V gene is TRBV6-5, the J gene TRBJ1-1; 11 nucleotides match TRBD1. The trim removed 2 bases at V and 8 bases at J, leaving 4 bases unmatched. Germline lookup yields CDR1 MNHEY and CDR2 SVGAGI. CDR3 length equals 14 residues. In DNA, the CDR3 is TGTGCCAGCAGTTACGCCGGGACAGGGGGGGAAGCTTTCTTT. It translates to CASSYAGTGGEAFF.